One and the same sample provided the 21 T cell receptor beta chains below, sequenced in a study of cytomegalovirus exposure and HLA in healthy donors. A multiplex PCR was run with 60 Vbeta primers and 13 Jbeta primers. Profiling relied on immunoSEQ multiplex PCR, and the TCRdb table lists in-frame clones only, not all of them. The sample lists more than 85,000 clones; roughly two thirds were seen once. Sequencing used PBMCs. The receptors originated from a man aged 25 to 40 in good health and CMV-seronegative.

The V gene is TRBV19, the J gene TRBJ2-2, with D possibly TRBD1 on 6 matching bases. CDR1 is LNHDA and CDR2 is SQIVND in the germline V gene (reference sequence). The CDR3 sequence is 15 residues long. The germline V and J ends were trimmed by 7 bases and 5 bases, with 17 bases remaining between them. The DNA of the CDR3 is TGTGCCAGTACCGTCCGAATTAGGGGGACCGGGGAGCTGTTTTTT. Amino acids: CASTVRIRGTGELFF.

This clone showed up just a few times. The gene calls are TRBV29-1 and TRBJ2-3, with 7 bases identical to TRBD2. The CDR3 contains 17 residues. After removal of 4 bases from V and 1 base from J, the junction contained 14 bases not matched to a gene. CDR1 and CDR2 (germline): SQVTM, ANQGSEA. Written as DNA, the CDR3 is TGCAGCGTTGGTGGCGGGAGAGGGAGTCTGGGCACAGATACGCAGTATTTT. It is translated as CSVGGGRGSLGTDTQYF.

The rearrangement links TRBV28 to TRBJ2-3; D is uncertain. The CDR3 totals 11 residues. V lost 5 bases to trimming and J lost 5 bases, with 5 bases between them. Germline V gene data show CDR1 as MDHEN and CDR2 as SYDVKM. The CDR3 region has the DNA TGTGCCAGCAGTCAATTAGATACGCAGTATTTT. Translated, it gives CASSQLDTQYF.

The gene calls are TRBV2 and TRBJ2-1, with 8 bases matching TRBD2. The germline CDR1 and CDR2 sequences are SNHLY and FYNNEI. This CDR3 spans 13 amino acids. The ends lost 11 bases at V and 0 bases at J; junction bases unmatched: 3. CDR3 sequence (DNA): TGTGCCTCTCGGGGGGGCTCCTACAATGAGCAGTTCTTC. Amino acid sequence: CASRGGSYNEQFF.

The V call is TRBV29-1, the J call TRBJ1-5, with D possibly matching TRBD1 (5 bases). The CDR3 consists of 13 residues. Germline V lookup: CDR1 SQVTM, CDR2 ANQGSEA. V was cut by 4 bases and J by 2 bases, with 9 bases left in between. CDR3 DNA sequence: TGCAGCGTTGGGCGGGGCCGCAATCAGCCCCAGCATTTT. Protein: CSVGRGRNQPQHF. The entire variable domain, with the rest obtained from reference TRBV29-1 and TRBJ1-5, is as follows: SAVISQKPSRDICQRGTSLTIQCQVDSQVTMMFWYRQQPGQSLTLIATANQGSEATYESGFVIDKFPISRPNLTFSTLTVSNMSPEDSSIYLCSVGRGRNQPQHFGDGTRLSIL.

V and J are TRBV18 and TRBJ2-5; a possible D gene is TRBD1 (6 bases). Matching the DNA end better, TRBJ2-7 makes the J call doubtful. Germline-derived CDR1 and CDR2 are KGHSH and LQKENI. The CDR3 is made up of 14 amino acids. DNA for the CDR3: TGTGCCAGCTCACCAGGAGAGGGGGCCTACGAGCAGTACTTC. Amino acids: CASSPGEGAYEQYF.

The V and J genes are TRBV28 and TRBJ2-7, with 15 bases lining up with TRBD2. Germline V CDR1 and CDR2: MDHEN, SYDVKM. Trimming took 6 bases from V and 5 from J; bases not matched to a gene: 5. The CDR3 extends over 15 amino acids. CDR3 nucleotide sequence: TGTGCCAGCAGGCCCGGGACTAGCGGGAGGCACGAGCAGTACTTC. Amino acids: CASRPGTSGRHEQYF.

This clone was counted a single time. Other nucleotide sequences in the sample specify the same CDR3. The V and J genes are TRBV28 and TRBJ1-5; 7 bases agree with TRBD1. CDR3 length equals 14 residues. V lost 2 bases to trimming and J lost 5 bases; unmatched junction nucleotides: 3. Germline CDR1 reads MDHEN; CDR2 reads SYDVKM. The DNA of the CDR3 is TGTGCCAGCAGTTTAGGACAGGTCTATCAGCCCCAGCATTTT. This encodes CASSLGQVYQPQHF.

In its sample, this clone was seen a few times. The V gene is TRBV2, the J gene TRBJ1-6; tentatively, D is TRBD1 (5 bases). The V end lost 6 bases, the J end lost 0 bases, and 12 bases lay between the germline ends. Germline V gene sequence: CDR1 SNHLY, CDR2 FYNNEI. The CDR3 consists of 16 residues. CDR3 amino acids: CASRGEGSSYNSPLHF. Here the CDR3 DNA reads TGTGCCAGCAGGGGGGAGGGGAGCTCCTATAATTCACCCCTCCACTTT.

The table lists this clone with a few counts. The chain joins TRBV2 to TRBJ1-1, with 8 nucleotides matching TRBD1. The germline V gene has CDR1 SNHLY and CDR2 FYNNEI. V trimming: 5 bases; J trimming: 4 bases; junction bases outside the gene matches: 3. The CDR3 contains 13 residues. Here the CDR3 reads CASSLQGGTEAFF. CDR3 in DNA: TGTGCCAGCAGTTTACAGGGGGGCACTGAAGCTTTCTTT.

This clone was detected a few times. This chain uses TRBV6-6 with TRBJ2-1; perhaps TRBD2 as D (6 bases). This CDR3 comprises 13 residues. Trimming stripped 7 bases from V and 7 bases from J, with 14 bases between. Germline V gives CDR1 MNHNY, CDR2 SVGAGI (reference sequence). DNA of the CDR3: TGTGCCAGCATGACGGGAGCACGAAATGAGCAGTTCTTC. Amino acid sequence: CASMTGARNEQFF.

The CDR3 nucleotides read TGTGCCAGCAGCTCTTTTCAGGGTCACACTGAAGCTTTCTTT. It yields the protein CASSSFQGHTEAFF. The rearrangement links TRBV7-2 to TRBJ1-1; perhaps TRBD1 as D (5 bases). The CDR3 has 14 residues. In germline, CDR1 is SGHTA, CDR2 FQGNSA. Trimming pared 4 bases from V and 3 bases from J, leaving 12 bases between.

The V and J genes are TRBV27 and TRBJ2-6, with D perhaps TRBD2 (7 bases). Germline CDR1 MNHEY, CDR2 SMNVEV (reference sequence). Trimming stripped 2 bases from V and 0 bases from J, with 14 bases between. The CDR3 is made up of 18 amino acids. CDR3 loop: CASSLQAGAGSGANVLTF. CDR3 nucleotides: TGTGCCAGCAGTTTACAGGCGGGGGCCGGCTCTGGGGCCAACGTCCTGACTTTC.

This clone showed up just a few times. CDR3 loop: CASSLEGWATGELFF. For the CDR3, the DNA is TGTGCCAGCAGCTTAGAGGGGTGGGCCACCGGGGAGCTGTTTTTT. The chain employs TRBV7-2 and TRBJ2-2; D may be TRBD1 (5 bases). The CDR3 loop spans 15 amino acids. The V gene's germline CDR1 is SGHTA and CDR2 FQGNSA. Trimming cost V 1 base and J 4 bases, with 10 bases left between them.

V is TRBV28 and J is TRBJ1-1; 7 nucleotides match TRBD1. The length of the CDR3 is 16 residues. V lost 4 bases to trimming and J lost 1 base; unmatched junction nucleotides: 9. CDR1 MDHEN and CDR2 SYDVKM come from the germline V gene. This CDR3 reads CASSWGDRDGNTEAFF. As DNA, the CDR3 is TGTGCCAGCAGTTGGGGAGACAGGGACGGGAACACTGAAGCTTTCTTT.

This clone has more than one count but fewer than ten. V usage is TRBV19 and J usage is TRBJ2-1; TRBD2 aligns across 11 bases. Trimming took 4 bases from V and 7 from J; bases not matched to a gene: 6. This CDR3 region has 15 residues. Germline V gene data show CDR1 as LNHDA and CDR2 as SQIVND (reference sequence). The CDR3 DNA is TGTGCCAGTAGTAGACTAGCGGGGACCTTAAATGAGCAGTTCTTC. Translation gives CASSRLAGTLNEQFF.

V is TRBV14 and J is TRBJ2-7; 8 nucleotides align to TRBD2. CDR1 SGHDN and CDR2 FVKESK come from the germline V gene. The CDR3 extends over 14 amino acids. V lost 4 bases, J lost 3 bases, and 5 bases stayed unmatched. The CDR3 is CASSPSGSSYEQYF. The CDR3 coding sequence is TGTGCCAGCAGCCCGAGCGGGAGTAGCTACGAGCAGTACTTC.

The CDR3 DNA follows: TGTGCCAGCAGTTCCGGGACAAGTCCCTACGAGCAGTACTTC. Its translation is CASSSGTSPYEQYF. The chain links TRBV6-5 to TRBJ2-7; perhaps TRBD1 as D (6 bases). V gave up 4 bases and J gave up 2 bases, with 12 bases separating them. The germline V gene encodes CDR1 MNHEY and CDR2 SVGAGI. This CDR3 spans 14 amino acids.

The chain has TRBV29-1 and TRBJ2-7, with TRBD1 identical over 9 bases. The ends lost 5 bases at V and 5 bases at J; junction bases unmatched: 7. The CDR3 covers 13 residues. CDR1 and CDR2 from the germline V gene are SQVTM and ANQGSEA. The chain's CDR3 is CSVRGQGNDEQYF. CDR3 sequence (DNA): TGCAGCGTTAGGGGACAGGGTAACGACGAGCAGTACTTC.

The rearrangement joins TRBV7-3 to TRBJ1-6, with 7 bases fitting TRBD1. Germline V gene lookup returns CDR1 SGHTA and CDR2 FQGTGA. V was pared by 3 bases and J by 7 bases, with 3 bases of the junction left unmatched. The CDR3 contains 14 residues. The CDR3: CASSLGRGNSPLHF. The CDR3 nucleotides are TGTGCCAGCAGCTTGGGCAGGGGGAATTCACCCCTCCACTTT. The variable domain in full, completed from reference TRBV7-3 and TRBJ1-6, reads GAGVSQTPSNKVTEKGKYVELRCDPISGHTALYWYRQSLGQGPEFLIYFQGTGAADDSGLPNDRFFAVRPEGSVSTLKIQRTERGDSAVYLCASSLGRGNSPLHFGNGTRLTVT.

The gene calls are TRBV2 and TRBJ1-5; D gene unclear. Germline V gene lookup returns CDR1 SNHLY and CDR2 FYNNEI. Between the trimmed V and J ends, which lost 7 bases and 0 bases, there was a span of 13 bases. The CDR3 loop spans 15 amino acids. The CDR3 DNA reads TGTGCCAGCACCAAGACGGGGAATAGCAATCAGCCCCAGCATTTT. This translates into CASTKTGNSNQPQHF.